This TCR beta chain was recorded in a study of Ad26.COV2.S vaccination and SARS-CoV-2 variants. General study points: Vaccine recipients posted higher spike-specific TCR breadth than their placebo counterparts.

CDR1 is SGHVS and CDR2 is FQNEAQ in the germline V gene. The trim removed 5 bases at V and 0 bases at J, leaving 3 bases unmatched. This CDR3 is 14 amino acids long. Treatment noted: roughly 18 received Ad26.COV2.S at low or high dose, single or two shots; a few received placebo; per-sample allocation not given. It was on day 63 after the first vaccine or placebo injection that samples were taken. Some clones are missing from TCRdb's copy, which holds only in-frame ones; the method was immunoSEQ multiplex PCR. The repertoire holds 300,000 to 400,000 clones, with approximately 86% as singletons. As for this clone: Its antigen remains unidentified.

Specimen: peripheral blood, collected in a trial of Ad26.COV2.S vaccine versus placebo. This receptor was obtained from a person between 18 and 60 years old who received the Ad26.COV2.S COVID-19 vaccine or a placebo. The chain carries TRBV7-8 and TRBJ1-1; 7 bases align to TRBD1. As DNA, the CDR3 is TGTGCCAGCAGCCACAGGGGACTGAACACTGAAGCTTTCTTT. Translation gives CASSHRGLNTEAFF.